A single sample gave rise to the 15 T cell receptor beta chains below, sequenced in a study of breast tumors, draining lymph nodes, adjacent tissues. MiXCR was run by TCRdb on the multiplex PCR reads, yielding one entry per CDR3 protein. The sample lists 270,000 or so distinct CDR3 sequences; 30% were seen once. The lymph nodes were axillary draining lymph nodes from breast cancer patients. The sequencing input was axillary lymph node tissue. The receptors were sampled from a female donor with breast cancer. Some clones in this sample may be carry-over from other donors' samples.

A few counts support this clonotype. V gene TRBV28 combines with J gene TRBJ1-4; 7 positions match TRBD1. The germline V gene encodes CDR1 MDHEN and CDR2 SYDVKM. After removal of 9 bases from V and 4 bases from J, the junction contained 5 bases not matched to a gene. This CDR3 is 13 amino acids long. The CDR3: CASSGQINEKLFF. Written as DNA, the CDR3 is TGTGCCAGTTCGGGACAGATTAATGAAAAACTGTTTTTT.

The rearrangement links TRBV5-4 to TRBJ2-3, with 13 bases matching TRBD2. Germline values: CDR1 SGHNT, CDR2 YYREEE (reference sequence). The junction had 2 bases not matched to a gene; V was cut back by 4 bases and J by 0 bases. This CDR3 comprises 16 residues. CDR3 protein: CASSPGLAGSTDTQYF. The CDR3 nucleotides are TGTGCCAGCAGCCCGGGACTAGCGGGAAGCACAGATACGCAGTATTTT.

There are a few counts of this clonotype. This may be a read error: a much more frequent sequence differs by one nucleotide. The V call is TRBV9, the J call TRBJ2-1, with 7 bases matching TRBD2. Germline V gene data show CDR1 as SGDLS and CDR2 as YYNGEE. The CDR3 has 15 amino acids. DNA for the CDR3: TGTGCCAGCAGCTCCGGACTAGGGTCGTACAATGAGCCGTTCTTC. This encodes CASSSGLGSYNEPFF.

This clonotype was observed many times. The chain uses TRBV15 and TRBJ2-7; 13 bases line up with TRBD2. Germline V gene sequence: CDR1 LNHNV, CDR2 YYDKDF (reference sequence). J was trimmed by 6 bases and V by 4 bases; bases with no gene match: 6. The CDR3 runs 15 residues. The CDR3 DNA follows: TGTGCCACCAGCACCCGGACTAGCGGGAGACCCGAGCAGTACTTC. Protein product: CATSTRTSGRPEQYF.

This clonotype was seen only a few times. A much larger clone lies one base from this, so it may be a read error. This sequence joins TRBV7-2 and TRBJ1-2; maybe TRBD1 (5 bases). The CDR3 loop spans 15 amino acids. Germline CDR1 reads SGHTA; CDR2 reads FQGNSA. The CDR3 nucleotides read TGTGCCAGCAGCTTAGCGGCAGGGACTATCTATGGCTACCCCTTC. Protein product: CASSLAAGTIYGYPF.

The CDR3 is CSARDGSGVHNEHF. The CDR3 nucleotides read TGCAGTGCTAGAGATGGTAGCGGGGTCCACAATGAGCATTTT. V and J are TRBV20-1 and TRBJ1-5; D unresolved. This CDR3 is 14 amino acids long. Trimming removed 0 bases at V and 14 bases at J, with 20 bases between. Germline lookup yields CDR1 DFQATT and CDR2 SNEGSKA (reference sequence).

The table lists this clonotype with many counts. J is TRBJ1-2 and V is TRBV30; 7 bases match TRBD1. The junction had 4 bases not matched to a gene; V was cut back by 5 bases and J by 7 bases. This CDR3 region has 11 residues. Per the germline V gene, CDR1 is GTSNPN and CDR2 is SVGIG (reference sequence). CDR3 nucleotides: TGTGCCTGGCAACAGGGGACTGGCTACACCTTC. It translates to CAWQQGTGYTF.

This clonotype was detected many times. This chain joins TRBV30 and TRBJ2-6, with D uncertain. This CDR3 contains 13 residues. From germline, CDR1 is GTSNPN and CDR2 SVGIG (reference sequence). The ends were cut back, 7 bases at V and 0 bases at J, with 7 bases in the middle. Here the CDR3 reads CALKPSGANVLTF. CDR3 nucleotides: TGTGCCTTAAAACCCTCTGGGGCCAACGTCCTGACTTTC.

This clonotype has at least ten counts. The gene calls are TRBV29-1 and TRBJ2-7; 7 nucleotides match TRBD2. Germline CDR1 reads SQVTM; CDR2 reads ANQGSEA. This CDR3 is built from 12 residues. The CDR3 region has the DNA TGCGCAGGGCGGGAGAGCTCCTACGAGCAGTACTTC. Translated: CAGRESSYEQYF.

A note on this clonotype: A much more abundant neighbour one base away suggests this may be a read error. This chain joins TRBV5-5 and TRBJ2-3; a weak D match, TRBD1 (5 bases). With the DNA end fitting TRBJ1-5 better, the J assignment may be wrong. The CDR3 spans 15 residues. CDR1 and CDR2 from the germline V gene are SGHKS and YYEKEE (reference sequence). CDR3 sequence reads: CASSLFSGTTDTQHF. In DNA, the CDR3 is TGTGCCAGCAGCTTGTTTAGCGGGACCACAGATACGCAGCATTTT.

The V and J genes are TRBV6-1 and TRBJ2-2, with 8 bases identical to TRBD2. CDR1 MNHNS and CDR2 SASEGT come from the germline V gene. The CDR3 covers 15 residues. The V and J ends lost 8 bases and 7 bases, in that order; junction bases with no gene match: 12. The CDR3 here is CASDVGSGSGGELFF. DNA for the CDR3: TGTGCCAGCGACGTAGGGAGCGGGAGCGGCGGGGAGCTGTTTTTT.

To note about this clonotype: A junction end diverges from the germline sequence, so it may reflect a read error. J is TRBJ2-7 and V is TRBV10-2; D is uncertain. Germline CDR1 reads WSHSY; CDR2 reads SAAADI. This CDR3 region has 13 residues. CDR3 in DNA: TGTGCCAGCAGTTACTCGGCCTGGTACGGGCAGTACTTC. Translated: CASSYSAWYGQYF.

Note on this clonotype: A read error is possible here, since a much larger clone lies one base away. The chain combines TRBV15 with TRBJ2-1; TRBD2 agrees at 8 bases. This CDR3 has 15 amino acids. Germline loops: CDR1 LNHNV, CDR2 YYDKDF (reference sequence). CDR3 sequence reads: CATYGVAGSYNERLF. CDR3 sequence (DNA): TGTGCCACCTACGGGGTAGCGGGATCCTACAATGAGCGGCTCTTC. The full variable domain, its missing parts supplied by reference TRBV15 and TRBJ2-1, is DAMVIQNPRYQVTQFGKPVTLSCSQTLNHNVMYWYQQKSSQAPKLLFHYYDKDFNNEADTPDNFQSRRPNTSFCFLDIRSPGLGDTAMYLCATYGVAGSYNERLFGPGTRLTVL.

This clonotype was seen ten or more times. This may stem from a read error, because a much larger clone lies one nucleotide away. V is TRBV6-2 or TRBV6-3 and J is TRBJ1-3; D gene ambiguous. V gave up 6 bases and J gave up 0 bases, with 3 bases separating them. The length of the CDR3 is 12 residues. From germline, CDR1 is MNHEY and CDR2 SVGEGT. The CDR3 sequence is CASSRSGNTIYF. As DNA, the CDR3 is TGTGCCAGCAGCCGCTCTGGAAACACCATATATTTT.

This clonotype was counted many times. V is TRBV2 and J is TRBJ1-4; D call uncertain. From germline, CDR1 is SNHLY and CDR2 FYNNEI. The CDR3 is 15 residues long. Trimming took off 0 bases at V and 0 bases at J, with 5 bases between the two ends. CDR3 DNA: TGTGCCAGCAGTGAAGCGTGGTCAACTAATGAAAAACTGTTTTTT. Its protein is CASSEAWSTNEKLFF.